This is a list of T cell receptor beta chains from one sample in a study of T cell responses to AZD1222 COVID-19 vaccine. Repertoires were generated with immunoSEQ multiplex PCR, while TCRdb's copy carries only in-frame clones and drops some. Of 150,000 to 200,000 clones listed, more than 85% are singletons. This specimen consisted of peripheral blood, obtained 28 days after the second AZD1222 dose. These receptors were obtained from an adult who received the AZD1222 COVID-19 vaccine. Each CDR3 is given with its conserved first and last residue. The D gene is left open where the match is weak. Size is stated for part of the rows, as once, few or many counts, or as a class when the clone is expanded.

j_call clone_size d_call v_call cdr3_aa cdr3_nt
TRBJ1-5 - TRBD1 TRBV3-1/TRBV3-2 CASSQSITGERSIQPQHF TGTGCCAGCAGCCAATCGATTACAGGGGAGAGGAGTATCCAGCCCCAGCATTTT
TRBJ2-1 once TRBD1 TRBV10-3 CAISWDQGDEQFF TGTGCCATCAGCTGGGACCAGGGGGATGAGCAGTTCTTC
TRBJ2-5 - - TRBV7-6 CASSLVGENQETQYF TGTGCCAGCAGCTTAGTGGGGGAAAACCAAGAGACCCAGTACTTC
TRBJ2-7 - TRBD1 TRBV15 CATSPGQGIHEQYF TGTGCCACCAGCCCGGGACAGGGAATCCACGAGCAGTACTTC
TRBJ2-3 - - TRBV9 CASSVVTDTQYF TGTGCCAGCAGCGTAGTAACAGATACGCAGTATTTT
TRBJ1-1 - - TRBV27 CASSLKTQNTEAFF TGTGCCAGCAGTTTAAAGACCCAGAACACTGAAGCTTTCTTT
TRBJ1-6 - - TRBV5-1 CASSLGQAYNSPLHF TGCGCCAGCAGCTTGGGACAGGCTTATAATTCACCCCTCCACTTT
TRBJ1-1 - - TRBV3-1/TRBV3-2 CASSHRTGRLNTEAFF TGTGCCAGCAGCCATCGAACGGGACGGTTGAACACTGAAGCTTTCTTT
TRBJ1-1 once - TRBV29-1 CSAPGTGGTEAFF TGCAGCGCTCCCGGGACTGGAGGCACTGAAGCTTTCTTT
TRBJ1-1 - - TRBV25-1 CASSDGGGTEAFF TGTGCCAGCAGTGACGGAGGGGGCACTGAAGCTTTCTTT
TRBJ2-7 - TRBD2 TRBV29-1 CSVEGSASGSNEQYF TGCAGCGTTGAAGGTTCGGCTAGCGGGAGTAACGAGCAGTACTTC
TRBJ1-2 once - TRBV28 CASSLNRAGYTF TGTGCCAGCAGTTTAAACAGGGCCGGCTACACCTTC
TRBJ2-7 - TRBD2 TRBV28 CASSLGRGTSGRLVTKYEQYF TGTGCCAGCAGTTTGGGGAGGGGGACTAGCGGGAGATTAGTAACCAAATACGAGCAGTACTTC
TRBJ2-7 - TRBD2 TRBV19 CASSTTLAGAPYEQYF TGTGCCAGTAGTACCACCCTAGCGGGAGCCCCCTACGAGCAGTACTTC
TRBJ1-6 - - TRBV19 CAGPMGPISYNSPLHF TGTGCCGGACCGATGGGACCCATCTCCTATAATTCACCCCTCCACTTT
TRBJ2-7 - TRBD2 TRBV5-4 CASSLGLAENYEQYF TGTGCCAGCAGCTTGGGACTAGCGGAAAACTACGAGCAGTACTTC
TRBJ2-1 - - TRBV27 CASSPGTPYNEQFF TGTGCCAGCAGCCCCGGGACTCCCTACAATGAGCAGTTCTTC
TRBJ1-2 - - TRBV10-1 CASSESCFPYGYTF TGCGCCAGCAGTGAGTCTTGTTTCCCGTATGGCTACACCTTC
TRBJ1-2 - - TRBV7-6 CASSLGVGNYGYTF TGTGCCAGCAGCTTAGGGGTAGGGAACTATGGCTACACCTTC
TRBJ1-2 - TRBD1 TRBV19 CASSFSGGGYTF TGTGCCAGTAGTTTTTCAGGGGGAGGCTACACCTTC
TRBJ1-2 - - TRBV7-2 CASANRVDGPIAGYTF TGTGCCAGCGCAAACCGGGTAGACGGACCTATTGCTGGCTACACCTTC
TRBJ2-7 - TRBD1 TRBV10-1 CAKKRLWDRGSDSSYEQYF TGCGCCAAAAAACGGCTTTGGGACAGGGGGTCGGATAGCTCCTACGAGCAGTACTTC
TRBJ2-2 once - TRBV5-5 CASSFGAEPNTGELFF TGTGCCAGCAGCTTTGGGGCAGAACCGAACACCGGGGAGCTGTTTTTT
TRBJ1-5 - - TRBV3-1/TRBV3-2 CASSQAQGHQPQHF TGTGCCAGCAGCCAAGCGCAGGGCCATCAGCCCCAGCATTTT
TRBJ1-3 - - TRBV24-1 CATSDPGGPGNTIYF TGTGCCACCAGTGACCCGGGGGGCCCTGGAAACACCATATATTTT
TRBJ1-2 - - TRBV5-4 CASSFLIEIGYGYTF TGTGCCAGCAGCTTTCTTATCGAAATAGGCTATGGCTACACCTTC
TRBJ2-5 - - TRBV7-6 CASSFTSIQETQYF TGTGCCAGCAGCTTTACTAGTATCCAAGAGACCCAGTACTTC
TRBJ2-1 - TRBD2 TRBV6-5 CASSKTSWGYNEQFF TGTGCCAGCAGCAAGACTAGCTGGGGCTACAATGAGCAGTTCTTC
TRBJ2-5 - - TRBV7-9 CASSLTGLANEETQYF TGTGCCAGCAGCTTAACCGGTCTAGCCAACGAAGAGACCCAGTACTTC
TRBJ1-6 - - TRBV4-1 CASSQDVGSSYNSPLHF TGCGCCAGCAGCCAAGATGTGGGTAGCTCCTATAATTCACCCCTCCACTTT
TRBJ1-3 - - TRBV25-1 CASSELGLGDTIYF TGTGCCAGCAGTGAATTGGGGCTCGGGGACACCATATATTTT
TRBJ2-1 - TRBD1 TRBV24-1 CATSEQGASYNEQFF TGTGCCACCAGCGAACAGGGGGCGAGTTACAATGAGCAGTTCTTC
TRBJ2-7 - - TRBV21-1 CASSTLGGGEDYEQYF TGTGCCAGCAGCACTCTTGGAGGGGGCGAGGACTACGAGCAGTACTTC
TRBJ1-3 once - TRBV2 CASSVGRSSGNTIYF TGTGCCAGCAGTGTGGGCAGGAGCTCTGGAAACACCATATATTTT
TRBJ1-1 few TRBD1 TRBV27 CASSWGGQGSEAFF TGTGCCAGCAGTTGGGGGGGACAGGGGTCTGAAGCTTTCTTT
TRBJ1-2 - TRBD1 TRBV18 CASSPLGQLNYGYTF TGTGCCAGCTCACCACTGGGACAGCTAAACTATGGCTACACCTTC
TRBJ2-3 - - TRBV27 CASSLSLLDTQYF TGTGCCAGCAGTTTATCACTGCTAGATACGCAGTATTTT
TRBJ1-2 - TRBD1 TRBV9 CASSVGWTGINYGYTF TGTGCCAGCAGCGTAGGTTGGACAGGGATTAACTATGGCTACACCTTC
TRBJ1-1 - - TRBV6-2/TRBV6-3 CASSYVLGTEAFF TGTGCCAGCAGTTACGTCTTGGGCACTGAAGCTTTCTTT
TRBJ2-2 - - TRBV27 CASSLYGTVNTGELFF TGTGCCAGCAGTTTATACGGGACGGTCAACACCGGGGAGCTGTTTTTT
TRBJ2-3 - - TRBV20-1 CSAEGTDTQYF TGCAGTGCTGAAGGGACAGATACGCAGTATTTT
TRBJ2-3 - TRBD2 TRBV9 CASSVGASGSSDTQYF TGTGCCAGCAGCGTAGGGGCTAGCGGGAGCTCAGATACGCAGTATTTT
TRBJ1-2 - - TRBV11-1 CASSRRGANYGYTF TGTGCCAGCAGCCGTCGGGGGGCTAACTATGGCTACACCTTC
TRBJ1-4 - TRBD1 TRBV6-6 CASSYQGASNEKLFF TGTGCCAGCAGTTACCAGGGGGCTTCTAATGAAAAACTGTTTTTT
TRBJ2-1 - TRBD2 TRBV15 CATSRGFAGGLDEQFF TGTGCCACCAGCAGAGGGTTCGCGGGGGGGCTCGATGAGCAGTTCTTC
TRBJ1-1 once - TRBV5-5 CASSRGAGSNTEAFF TGTGCCAGCAGTAGAGGGGCCGGGTCGAACACTGAAGCTTTCTTT
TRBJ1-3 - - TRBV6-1 CASSEMDYSSGNTIYF TGTGCCAGCAGTGAAATGGATTACTCCTCTGGAAACACCATATATTTT
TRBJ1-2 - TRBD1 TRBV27 CASSARGRGHGYGYTF TGTGCCAGCAGTGCCCGGGGCAGGGGGCATGGCTATGGCTACACCTTC
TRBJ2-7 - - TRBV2 CASSAGYPSYEQYF TGTGCCAGCAGTGCCGGCTACCCCTCCTACGAGCAGTACTTC
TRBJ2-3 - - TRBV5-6 CASSFSWGGPYDTQYF TGTGCCAGCAGCTTTAGTTGGGGCGGGCCCTATGATACGCAGTATTTT
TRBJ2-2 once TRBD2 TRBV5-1 CASSLALAGASAGELFF TGCGCCAGCAGCTTGGCTCTAGCGGGAGCCTCCGCCGGGGAGCTGTTTTTT
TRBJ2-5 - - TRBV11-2 CASSPQSETQYF TGTGCCAGCAGCCCACAAAGCGAGACCCAGTACTTC
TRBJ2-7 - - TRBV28 CASSLVGSSYEQYF TGTGCCAGCAGTTTAGTGGGCAGCTCCTACGAGCAGTACTTC